This TCR beta chain was profiled in a study of T cell responses to AZD1222 COVID-19 vaccine (dated by TCRdb to the early 2020s). Broadly, across the study: TCR sequencing covered over 230 trial participants: 200 to 220 given two doses of AZD1222 and 26 given two doses of MenACWY control vaccine. Trial participants were enrolled by age into subgroups of 18-55, 56-69 and 70-plus years, and around 150, 29 and 61 TCR-sequenced participants, respectively, were included in these subgroups. On the study overall, not on this receptor specifically: After two AZD1222 doses, both the breadth and the depth of spike-specific TCRs were significantly higher than at day 0 and than in MenACWY recipients. Because no samples from the day 14 peak response were available, repertoires could be characterized only after the peak T cell response. The whole spike protein was spanned by vaccine-associated CD4 TCRs, and dominant responses were seen in regions 160-218 and 743-854. Reportedly, close to half of the unique spike-specific TCRs recognized epitopes lying outside the regions that are mutated in the B.1.351 and B.1.1.7 variants. The 56-69-year group was small, and its depth increase did not reach significance, likely because of low power. Participants were mostly white British and included more females than males, and it was suggested by the authors that clonal diversity may have been underestimated. Conclusions about previously exposed vaccinees are limited, since just five or six AZD1222 recipients were seropositive for SARS-CoV-2 at baseline.

The CDR3 regions of human TCRbeta chains were analyzed by immunosequencing. In the original analysis: Repertoire TCRs were checked for matches against a reference library of SARS-CoV-2-specific TCRs that had been generated using the MIRA antigen-specificity platform. Breadth was defined as the fraction of unique TCRs that were SARS-CoV-2-associated, and depth was defined as the fraction of total T cells that were SARS-CoV-2-associated. Each spike-specific TCR was assigned to its reactive spike region and to a CD4 or CD8 class using the MIRA data. Log10-transformed breadth and depth values were compared by one-way ANOVA with Sidak's multiple comparisons tests. The table was pulled from immuneACCESS by TCRdb, which kept in-frame rearrangements only. Such tables lose some clones; where checked, under half of the loss comes from unresolved V genes, and the rest has no known cause. The DNA gave D and trimming, while V, J and clone size come from that table. The sample records 120,000 or so clones, roughly 91% of which are singletons. Together, the top ten hold 11% of the sample.

The CDR3, from cysteine to phenylalanine, totals 15 residues. Only the CDR3 DNA stays, 45 bases, in frame from base 1. Trimmed from V: 6 bases; trimmed from J: 7 bases; junction bases lacking a gene match: 12. CDR1 and CDR2, looked up from the germline V gene, are SQVTM and ANQGSEA. This clone was counted once. The clone's antigen remains unknown. Base qualities are not recorded, but no much larger clone differs from it by a single base. The time point label corresponds to: baseline before first vaccination. What this sample's treatment or condition label stands for: meningococcal conjugate vaccine given as trial control. Vaccinee samples were obtained from the UK trials COV001 and COV002, which included a single-blind randomized controlled phase 2/3 trial of AZD1222 (ChAdOx1 nCoV-19) in healthy adults. For TCRbeta chain sequencing, PBMC samples were collected from trial participants at day 0 and at day 28 after the second dose.

The origin of this receptor is an adult in good health. The source was peripheral blood, collected on day 0 of MenACWY control vaccination. The receptor chain draws on TRBV29-1 and TRBJ2-1; 10 bases in the middle match TRBD2. The sequenced DNA: TGCAGCGTCGCCCTTGGGCTAGCGGGAGTTAATGAGCAGTTCTTC. It codes for CSVALGLAGVNEQFF.